This passage covers 28 T cell receptor beta chains from one sample sequenced in a study of vaccination and CD4 T cells after COVID-19. The assay that was used to sequence DNA from cultured CD4+ T cells was the Oncomine TCR Beta short-read assay. MiXCR was run by TCRdb on the PCR reads, yielding one entry per CDR3 protein. This table has 9,500 to 10,000 distinct CDR3 sequences, roughly 36% appearing once. Their antigens are not known. Indicated treatment: approximately 10-day PBMC culture with coronavirus spike peptide pools or control peptides (ViraFEST assay). The unexposed donor's CD4+ T cells were collected before the COVID-19 pandemic (2011-2018). Sequenced: CD4+ T cells from blood, cultured in vitro. The receptor source for this set is a human donor in good health.

This clonotype was seen once. The J gene is TRBJ2-5, the V gene TRBV20-1; D is ambiguous. Trimming removed 7 bases at V and 5 bases at J, with 17 bases between. There are 13 residues in the CDR3. Germline assignment: CDR1 DFQATT and CDR2 SNEGSKA (reference sequence). CDR3 in amino acids: CSVRYGVEETQYF. The CDR3 DNA reads TGCAGTGTTAGGTATGGGGTGGAGGAGACCCAGTACTTC.

In its sample, this clonotype was seen once. The genes are TRBV5-8 and TRBJ1-1; D uncertain. There are 13 residues in the CDR3. The germline CDR1 and CDR2 sequences are SGHTS and YDEGEE. The ends were cut back, 4 bases at V and 3 bases at J, with 10 bases in the middle. DNA of the CDR3: TGTGCCAGCAGCGACGGTAGGGACACTGAAGCTTTCTTT. Protein: CASSDGRDTEAFF.

This clonotype was detected only a few times. CDR3 protein: CASSQDPRSNQPQHF. In nucleotides, the CDR3 is TGTGCCAGCAGCCAAGATCCACGGAGCAATCAGCCCCAGCATTTT. V is TRBV4-2 and J is TRBJ1-5; D is uncertain. CDR1 and CDR2 from the germline V gene are LGHNA and YNFKEQ. Trimming pared 0 bases from V and 1 base from J, leaving 7 bases between. This CDR3 region has 15 residues.

The V and J genes are TRBV7-9 and TRBJ1-2, with 7 bases fitting TRBD1. Trimming at V came to 5 bases and at J to 3 bases, leaving 15 bases not matched to a gene. The CDR3 is 17 amino acids. The germline gives CDR1 SEHNR, CDR2 FQNEAQ (reference sequence). CDR3 in DNA: TGTGCCAGCAGCCTCCGCCCGAACAGGGGAACTGACTATGGCTACACCTTC. As protein: CASSLRPNRGTDYGYTF.

Comment on this clonotype: This likely comes from a read error, as the CDR3 has no conserved phenylalanine or tryptophan at its end. This chain connects TRBV6-1 to TRBJ1-5; TRBD1 might be the D (5 bases). V was cut by 6 bases and J by 4 bases, with 16 bases left in between. The CDR3 spans 15 residues. Per the germline V gene, CDR1 is MNHNS and CDR2 is SASEGT. CDR3 protein: CASSWTMTANQPQHL. The CDR3, as DNA: TGTGCCAGCAGCTGGACAATGACGGCAAATCAGCCCCAGCATCTT.

This chain connects TRBV5-1 to TRBJ2-6; D could derive from TRBD1 or TRBD2 (6 bases each). The CDR3 covers 14 residues. Germline CDR1 and CDR2: SGHRS and YFSETQ. Trimming cost V 7 bases and J 4 bases, with 12 bases left between them. CDR3 nucleotide sequence: TGCGCCAGCGAAAGGGGGGAGGGGGCCAACGTCCTGACTTTC. This codes for CASERGEGANVLTF.

This clonotype was recorded a few times. CDR3 in DNA: TGTGCCAGCATATCACGGGGACAGGGTGTGTCACCCCTCCACTTT. It yields the protein CASISRGQGVSPLHF. The J gene is TRBJ1-6, the V gene TRBV6-1, with TRBD1 matching over 9 bases. The CDR3 is made up of 15 amino acids. Germline V gives CDR1 MNHNS, CDR2 SASEGT. The junction had 11 bases not matched to a gene; V was cut back by 7 bases and J by 10 bases.

Judged by abundance, this clonotype is medium-sized. J is TRBJ2-7 and V is TRBV28; D is uncertain. Deletions cut 6 bases from V and 0 bases from J, with 6 bases between. Germline V gene sequence: CDR1 MDHEN, CDR2 SYDVKM. This CDR3 has 12 amino acids. CDR3 coding DNA: TGTGCCAGCAGCCCGAGCTCCTACGAGCAGTACTTC. It yields the protein CASSPSSYEQYF.

V is TRBV25-1 and J is TRBJ1-2; D is uncertain. V was cut by 1 base and J by 7 bases, with 7 bases left in between. The V gene's germline CDR1 is MGHDK and CDR2 SYGVNS. The CDR3 totals 12 residues. The CDR3 here is CASSESGGGYTF. CDR3 DNA: TGTGCCAGCAGTGAATCTGGAGGTGGCTACACCTTC.

This rearrangement joins TRBV20-1 to TRBJ2-3; D is unclear. Germline V CDR1 and CDR2: DFQATT, SNEGSKA (reference sequence). Trimming pared 5 bases from V and 6 bases from J, leaving 9 bases between. The CDR3 extends over 11 amino acids. In DNA form, the CDR3 reads TGCAGTGCTCCCTTTGAGGATACGCAGTATTTT. Protein sequence: CSAPFEDTQYF.

This clonotype was seen a handful of times. V is TRBV2 and J is TRBJ1-1; D is possibly TRBD1 (5 bases). The CDR3 is made up of 13 amino acids. Deletions cut 8 bases from V and 2 bases from J, with 12 bases between. From germline, CDR1 is SNHLY and CDR2 FYNNEI. Here the CDR3 reads CASREGENTEAFF. CDR3 coding DNA: TGTGCCAGCCGAGAAGGGGAAAACACTGAAGCTTTCTTT.

This clonotype has more than one count but fewer than ten. This chain links TRBV5-4 with TRBJ2-2; the D is unclear. Per the germline V gene, CDR1 is SGHNT and CDR2 is YYREEE (reference sequence). V dropped 0 bases and J dropped 7 bases, with 16 bases sitting between them. The CDR3 is 16 amino acids. CDR3 loop: CASSLDWSAQSGELFF. The CDR3 DNA sequence: TGTGCCAGCAGCTTGGATTGGTCGGCCCAAAGCGGGGAGCTGTTTTTT.

This clonotype appeared a few times. This sequence joins TRBV21-1 and TRBJ2-1; the table assigns TRBD1, which was not confirmed against the DNA. TRBV21-1 is a listed pseudogene. CDR3 length: 14 residues. CDR3 nucleotides: TGTGCCAGCAGCAAAGAGCGTAGGGGGTATGAGCAGTTCTTC. Protein sequence: CASSKERRGYEQFF.

This chain connects TRBV11-2 to TRBJ1-1; D call uncertain. With 0 bases removed from V and 5 bases from J, the gap between germline ends came to 22 bases. Germline CDR1 is SGHAT and CDR2 is FQNNGV. This CDR3 spans 18 amino acids. As DNA, the CDR3 is TGTGCCAGCAGCTTAGATCCTTTAAGGGTCTTGGTTAGGACTGAAGCTTTCTTT. Residues: CASSLDPLRVLVRTEAFF.

The chain links TRBV19 to TRBJ2-7; 7 bases align to TRBD1. After removal of 6 bases from V and 0 bases from J, the junction contained 5 bases not matched to a gene. CDR3 length equals 14 residues. Per germline, CDR1 LNHDA and CDR2 SQIVND (reference sequence). The DNA for the CDR3 is TGTGCCAGTAGACCGGGACAGAACTCCTACGAGCAGTACTTC. It is translated as CASRPGQNSYEQYF.

V and J are TRBV7-2 and TRBJ2-2; 9 bases fit TRBD1. Germline V gives CDR1 SGHTA, CDR2 FQGNSA. The V gene end was trimmed by 2 bases and the J gene end by 0 bases; junction bases not matched to a gene: 1. CDR3 size: 16 residues. CDR3 sequence: CASSLRTGANTGELFF. The CDR3, as DNA: TGTGCCAGCAGCTTAAGGACAGGGGCGAACACCGGGGAGCTGTTTTTT.

V gene TRBV20-1 combines with J gene TRBJ2-3, with 12 bases lining up with TRBD2. This CDR3 spans 14 amino acids. CDR1 DFQATT and CDR2 SNEGSKA come from the germline V gene (reference sequence). Unmatched junction bases numbered 2, after V lost 1 base and J lost 6 bases. In nucleotides, the CDR3 is TGCAGTGCTAGAGGAGGGACTAGCGGGGATACGCAGTATTTT. It yields the protein CSARGGTSGDTQYF.

This clonotype has more than one count but fewer than ten. V and J are TRBV20-1 and TRBJ1-1; D not certain. V was shortened by 6 bases and J by 1 base, with 12 bases between the two germline ends. Germline loops: CDR1 DFQATT, CDR2 SNEGSKA (reference sequence). The CDR3 consists of 13 residues. DNA of the CDR3: TGCAGTGCCAAAAGGGCGCGGAACACTGAAGCTTTCTTT. It is translated as CSAKRARNTEAFF.

This clonotype was seen a handful of times. V usage is TRBV5-1 and J usage is TRBJ2-7; D unresolved. Germline lookup yields CDR1 SGHRS and CDR2 YFSETQ. The CDR3 contains 15 residues. The V and J ends lost 0 bases and 2 bases respectively, with 12 bases between them. The CDR3, as DNA: TGCGCCAGCAGCTTGGAACCCGGATTAGCCTACGAGCAGTACTTC. Amino acids: CASSLEPGLAYEQYF.

The chain carries TRBV6-5 and TRBJ1-1, with D possibly being TRBD1 (5 bases). V lost 2 bases and J 4 bases, leaving 11 bases between the germline ends. The CDR3 contains 14 residues. CDR1 is MNHEY, CDR2 SVGAGI, per germline. The CDR3 loop is CASSYAGGTTEAFF. CDR3 DNA: TGTGCCAGCAGTTACGCAGGCGGGACCACTGAAGCTTTCTTT.

V and J are TRBV20-1 and TRBJ2-2; 7 bases agree with TRBD2. With 2 bases clipped from V and 8 bases from J, the junction kept 5 bases outside the gene matches. CDR3 size: 13 residues. CDR1 and CDR2 from the germline V gene are DFQATT and SNEGSKA (reference sequence). CDR3 region: CSARQPGGGELFF. The DNA for the CDR3 is TGCAGTGCTAGACAGCCGGGGGGAGGGGAGCTGTTTTTT.

The V call is TRBV6-1, the J call TRBJ1-4, with unresolved D. Trimming cost V 1 base and J 8 bases, with 8 bases left between them. This CDR3 has 13 residues. From germline, CDR1 is MNHNS and CDR2 SASEGT. For the CDR3, the DNA is TGTGCCAGCAGTGAAGGCCAGCAGGAAAAACTGTTTTTT. This codes for CASSEGQQEKLFF.

This sequence joins TRBV5-1 and TRBJ1-6; possibly TRBD1 for D (6 bases). Germline lookup yields CDR1 SGHRS and CDR2 YFSETQ. The V end lost 2 bases, the J end lost 9 bases, and 12 bases lay between the germline ends. The CDR3 length is 14 residues. The DNA of the CDR3 is TGCGCCAGCAGCTTCCCAGGGGAGGGTTCACCCCTCCACTTT. It translates to CASSFPGEGSPLHF.

The J gene is TRBJ1-1, the V gene TRBV10-1; TRBD1 matches at 9 bases. Trimming at V came to 0 bases and at J to 11 bases, leaving 4 bases not matched to a gene. This CDR3 region has 13 residues. Germline CDR1 reads WNHNN; CDR2 reads SYGVQD (reference sequence). In DNA form, the CDR3 reads TGCGCCAGCAGTGAGTCGGGGACAGGGTTGGCTTTCTTT. Its protein is CASSESGTGLAFF.

CDR3 in DNA: TGCGCCAGCCCCGGGAGGAGATGGTCTGAAGCTTTCTTT. Translating it yields CASPGRRWSEAFF. The V and J genes are TRBV5-1 and TRBJ1-1; D gene unclear. V dropped 7 bases and J dropped 6 bases, with 16 bases sitting between them. Germline lookup yields CDR1 SGHRS and CDR2 YFSETQ. The CDR3 is 13 amino acids.

There are a few counts of this clonotype. CDR3 region: CASRTGVHTGELFF. The CDR3 DNA reads TGTGCCAGCCGGACAGGGGTGCACACCGGGGAGCTGTTTTTT. The chain employs TRBV6-1 and TRBJ2-2; the match to TRBD1 covers 9 bases. The length of the CDR3 is 14 residues. CDR1 is MNHNS and CDR2 is SASEGT in the germline V gene. The V gene end was trimmed by 8 bases and the J gene end by 3 bases; junction bases not matched to a gene: 4.

This rearrangement joins TRBV7-6 to TRBJ1-2; 11 bases agree with TRBD1. The junction had 6 bases not matched to a gene; V was cut back by 5 bases and J by 1 base. The CDR3 is 16 residues long. The V gene's germline CDR1 is SGHVS and CDR2 FNYEAQ. CDR3 amino acids: CASSPAGTGGNYGYTF. CDR3 DNA sequence: TGTGCCAGCAGCCCCGCCGGGACAGGGGGTAACTATGGCTACACCTTC.

Worth noting for this clonotype: Lacking the conserved final phenylalanine or tryptophan, this CDR3 likely reflects a read error. Here the CDR3 reads CASSKPSSGNTIYS. Here the CDR3 DNA reads TGTGCCAGCAGCAAGCCCTCCTCTGGAAACACCATATATTCT. The chain couples TRBV6-2 or TRBV6-3 to TRBJ1-3; D gene ambiguous. The V end was cut by 6 bases, the J end by 0 bases, with 9 bases between. Looked up from germline, CDR1 is MNHEY and CDR2 is SVGEGT. This CDR3 has 14 residues.